Below are 15 T cell receptor beta chains sequenced from a single sample in a study of T cells expressing NK-cell markers. TCRdb re-analyzed the 5' RACE reads; it lists each CDR3 protein once, without DNA. Recorded for this sample: about 450,000 distinct CDR3 sequences. The sample consisted of blood T cells: a sorted CD56 or NKG2C T cell subset, CD4+ or CD8+ T cells, or bulk PBMC T cells (not recorded which). These receptors all come from a woman aged 18-69 years in good health.

V and J are TRBV18 and TRBJ1-5; TCRdb selects TRBD1, and the lack of DNA leaves this call unchecked. Germline assignment: CDR1 KGHSH and CDR2 LQKENI. The CDR3 runs 17 residues. This CDR3 is CASSPQTGGASGQPQHF.

The chain employs TRBV11-2 and TRBJ2-3; TCRdb gives TRBD1 as the D gene, but with no DNA this cannot be confirmed. Germline V gene sequence: CDR1 SGHAT, CDR2 FQNNGV. CDR3 size: 17 residues. The chain's CDR3 is CASSLDRGPKWTDTQYF.

This sequence joins TRBV4-3 and TRBJ2-5; with no DNA, the TCRdb D assignment of TRBD1 cannot be verified. Looked up from germline, CDR1 is LGHNA and CDR2 is YSLEER. The CDR3 spans 15 residues. The CDR3 reads CASSQGTERQETQYF.

This CDR3 is CASGQWEVGYTF. This sequence joins TRBV19 and TRBJ1-2. In germline, CDR1 is LNHDA, CDR2 SQIVND (reference sequence). CDR3 length equals 12 residues. The full variable domain, with the rest looked up from reference TRBV19 and TRBJ1-2, is DGGITQSPKYLFRKEGQNVTLSCEQNLNHDAMYWYRQDPGQGLRLIYYSQIVNDFQKGDIAEGYSVSREKKESFPLTVTSAQKNPTAFYLCASGQWEVGYTFGSGTRLTVV.

The V call is TRBV21-1, the J call TRBJ1-2. TRBV21-1 represents a pseudogene. This CDR3 has 13 residues. The CDR3: CASSKERIYGYTF.

The genes are TRBV20-1 and TRBJ2-7; TCRdb calls TRBD2, which cannot be checked without DNA. CDR3 length equals 14 residues. Germline-derived CDR1 and CDR2 are DFQATT and SNEGSKA (reference sequence). CDR3 residues: CSAIRLAETYEQYF.

CDR3 region: CASSQEEQSFEQFF. The chain uses TRBV14 and TRBJ2-1; the TRBD2 assignment by TCRdb is unverifiable without DNA. The CDR3 loop spans 14 amino acids. Germline loops: CDR1 SGHDN, CDR2 FVKESK.

This CDR3 is CASTLGTPTNGELFF. The gene calls are TRBV27 and TRBJ2-2; TCRdb calls TRBD1, which cannot be checked without DNA. Germline loops: CDR1 MNHEY, CDR2 SMNVEV (reference sequence). CDR3 size: 15 residues.

The rearrangement uses TRBV20-1 and TRBJ2-3; TCRdb's D call, TRBD1, is unchecked because there is no DNA. Looked up from germline, CDR1 is DFQATT and CDR2 is SNEGSKA (reference sequence). The length of the CDR3 is 13 residues. The chain's CDR3 is CSALGGDRDTQYF.

The rearrangement joins TRBV20-1 to TRBJ2-1; TCRdb calls TRBD2, which cannot be checked without DNA. This CDR3 is 15 amino acids long. Germline V gene sequence: CDR1 DFQATT, CDR2 SNEGSKA (reference sequence). The CDR3 loop reads CSASPTSGTYNEQFF.

The chain carries TRBV6-5 and TRBJ2-3; the TCRdb D gene call, TRBD1, has no DNA to confirm it. There are 17 residues in the CDR3. The germline V gene encodes CDR1 MNHEY and CDR2 SVGAGI. CDR3 amino acids: CASSYSGGGRGTDTQYF.

J is TRBJ2-1 and V is TRBV9; TCRdb outputs TRBD2, but without DNA this stays unchecked. CDR3 length: 15 residues. Germline CDR1 and CDR2: SGDLS and YYNGEE. This chain's CDR3 is CASSLLGLAHGEQFF.

The chain joins TRBV30 to TRBJ1-2. CDR3 length: 13 residues. Per the germline V gene, CDR1 is GTSNPN and CDR2 is SVGIG (reference sequence). This chain's CDR3 is CAWSIGGDYGYTF. The complete variable domain, with remaining parts taken from reference TRBV30 and TRBJ1-2, reads SQTIHQWPATLVQPVGSPLSLECTVEGTSNPNLYWYRQAAGRGLQLLFYSVGIGQISSEVPQNLSASRPQDRQFILSSKKLLLSDSGFYLCAWSIGGDYGYTFGSGTRLTVV.

Here the CDR3 reads CASSQDGTDYSGNTIYF. V usage is TRBV4-3 and J usage is TRBJ1-3; TCRdb designates TRBD1, a call that cannot be tested without DNA. This CDR3 contains 17 residues. Germline loops: CDR1 LGHNA, CDR2 YSLEER.

The gene calls are TRBV7-9 and TRBJ2-2; TCRdb selects TRBD1, and the lack of DNA leaves this call unchecked. CDR3 size: 15 residues. The germline V gene encodes CDR1 SEHNR and CDR2 FQNEAQ (reference sequence). CDR3 residues: CASSLGPRGAGELFF.